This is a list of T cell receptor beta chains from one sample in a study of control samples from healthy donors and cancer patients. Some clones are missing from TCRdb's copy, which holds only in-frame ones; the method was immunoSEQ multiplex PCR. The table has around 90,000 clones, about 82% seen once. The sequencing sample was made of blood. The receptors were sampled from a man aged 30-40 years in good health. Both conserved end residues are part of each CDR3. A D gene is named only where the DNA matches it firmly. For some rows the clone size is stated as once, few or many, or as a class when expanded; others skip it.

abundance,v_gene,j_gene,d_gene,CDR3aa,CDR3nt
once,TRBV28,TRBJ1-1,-,CASSPRGTSEAFF,TGTGCCAGCTCTCCTCGGGGGACATCTGAAGCTTTCTTT
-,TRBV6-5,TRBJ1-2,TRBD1,CASSLRDRGSNGYTF,TGTGCCAGCAGTCTCCGGGACAGGGGATCAAATGGCTACACCTTC
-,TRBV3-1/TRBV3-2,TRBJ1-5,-,CASSQFIGQPQHF,TGTGCCAGCAGCCAATTCATTGGCCAGCCCCAGCATTTT
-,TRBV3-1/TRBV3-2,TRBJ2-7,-,CASSLSPGEGYEQYF,TGTGCCAGCAGCCTAAGCCCGGGAGAGGGCTACGAGCAGTACTTC
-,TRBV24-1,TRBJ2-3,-,CATSDYSRADTQYF,TGTGCCACCAGTGATTATTCGCGAGCAGATACGCAGTATTTT
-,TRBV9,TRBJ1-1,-,CASSPFLNTEAFF,TGTGCCAGCAGCCCCTTCCTGAACACTGAAGCTTTCTTT
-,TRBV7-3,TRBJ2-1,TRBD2,CASSPTGGGYNEQFF,TGTGCCAGCAGCCCGACGGGAGGTGGATACAATGAGCAGTTCTTC
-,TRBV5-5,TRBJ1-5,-,CASSLTGDRNQPQHF,TGTGCCAGCAGCTTAACCGGGGACCGCAATCAGCCCCAGCATTTT
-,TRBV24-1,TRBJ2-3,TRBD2,CATSDWASGGGTDTQYF,TGTGCCACCAGTGATTGGGCTAGCGGGGGGGGCACAGATACGCAGTATTTT
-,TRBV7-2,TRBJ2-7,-,CASSFLGGYEQYF,TGTGCCAGCAGCTTTCTAGGGGGTTACGAGCAGTACTTC
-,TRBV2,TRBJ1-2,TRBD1,CASTQQGAIIYGYTF,TGTGCCAGCACCCAACAGGGGGCAATTATCTATGGCTACACCTTC
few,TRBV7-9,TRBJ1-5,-,CASSLGANQPQHF,TGTGCCAGCAGCTTGGGGGCAAATCAGCCCCAGCATTTT
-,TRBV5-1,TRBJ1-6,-,CASSLAGSYNSPLHF,TGCGCCAGCAGCTTAGCAGGCTCCTATAATTCACCCCTCCACTTT
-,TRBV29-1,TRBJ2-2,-,CSVGSITGELFF,TGCAGCGTTGGTAGCATCACCGGGGAGCTGTTTTTT
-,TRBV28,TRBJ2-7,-,CASSFRGAFSYEQYF,TGTGCCAGCAGTTTCCGGGGGGCTTTCTCCTACGAGCAGTACTTC
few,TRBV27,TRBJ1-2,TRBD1,CASSLVGGGYGYTF,TGTGCCAGCAGTTTAGTAGGGGGCGGATATGGCTACACCTTC
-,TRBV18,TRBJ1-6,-,CASSPDSSYNSPLHF,TGTGCCAGCTCACCCGACAGCTCCTATAATTCACCCCTCCACTTT
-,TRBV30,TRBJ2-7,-,CACHRSPGQTRGYEQYF,TGTGCCTGCCATAGATCCCCCGGGCAGACTAGGGGATACGAGCAGTACTTC
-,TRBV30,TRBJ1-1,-,CAWKKGWTDGMNTEAFF,TGTGCCTGGAAAAAAGGGTGGACGGACGGAATGAACACTGAAGCTTTCTTT
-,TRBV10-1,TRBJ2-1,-,CASSESKGMQFF,TGCGCCAGCAGTGAGTCGAAGGGGATGCAGTTCTTC
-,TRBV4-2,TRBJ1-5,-,CASSQEDGFNQPQHF,TGTGCCAGCAGCCAAGAAGACGGATTCAATCAGCCCCAGCATTTT
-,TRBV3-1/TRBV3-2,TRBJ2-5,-,CASSQGVETQYF,TGTGCCAGCAGCCAAGGGGTGGAGACCCAGTACTTC
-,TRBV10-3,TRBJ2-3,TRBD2,CAISGGGGSTDTQYF,TGTGCCATCAGTGGGGGCGGGGGGTCCACAGATACGCAGTATTTT
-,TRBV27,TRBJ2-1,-,CASSPRAADEQFF,TGTGCCAGCAGTCCCCGGGCCGCGGATGAGCAGTTCTTC
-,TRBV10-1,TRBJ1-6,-,CAGGNNSPLHF,TGCGCCGGGGGAAATAATTCACCCCTCCACTTT
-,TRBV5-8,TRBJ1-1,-,CASSLAFRVGTEAFF,TGTGCCAGCAGCTTGGCGTTTAGGGTTGGCACTGAAGCTTTCTTT
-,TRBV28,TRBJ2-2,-,CASRPSTGWGTGELFF,TGTGCCAGCAGACCTTCCACAGGATGGGGCACCGGGGAGCTGTTTTTT
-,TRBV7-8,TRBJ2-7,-,CASSSMSGEQYF,TGTGCCAGCAGCTCGATGTCGGGGGAGCAGTACTTC
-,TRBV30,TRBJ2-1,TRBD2,CAWSGGGAYEQFF,TGTGCCTGGAGTGGCGGGGGGGCGTATGAGCAGTTCTTC
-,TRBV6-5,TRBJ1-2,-,CASTPLRGGGYGYTF,TGTGCCAGCACCCCACTTAGAGGGGGTGGCTATGGCTACACCTTC
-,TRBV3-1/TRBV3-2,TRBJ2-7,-,CASSQGRWGAGEQYF,TGTGCCAGCAGCCAAGGGCGGTGGGGGGCGGGTGAGCAGTACTTC
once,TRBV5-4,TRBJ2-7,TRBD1,CASSFGQGSYEQYF,TGTGCCAGCAGCTTCGGACAGGGCTCCTACGAGCAGTACTTC
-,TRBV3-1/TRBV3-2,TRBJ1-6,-,CASSQDPNRWSSYNSPLHF,TGTGCCAGCAGCCAAGACCCAAACAGGTGGAGCTCCTATAATTCACCCCTCCACTTT
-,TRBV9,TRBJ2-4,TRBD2,CASSERGSSGDIQYF,TGTGCCAGCAGCGAGCGGGGGAGCTCAGGGGACATTCAGTACTTC
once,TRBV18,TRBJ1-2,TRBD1,CASSWDREGYTF,TGTGCCAGCTCATGGGACAGGGAAGGCTACACCTTC
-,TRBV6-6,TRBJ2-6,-,CASSYRRDGANVLTF,TGTGCCAGCAGTTACAGGAGGGATGGGGCCAACGTCCTGACTTTC
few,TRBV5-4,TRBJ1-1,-,CASSLERAMNTEAFF,TGTGCCAGCAGCTTGGAGCGGGCGATGAACACTGAAGCTTTCTTT
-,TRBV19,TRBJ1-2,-,CASSRDGSRYGYTF,TGTGCCAGTAGTAGGGACGGATCACGCTATGGCTACACCTTC
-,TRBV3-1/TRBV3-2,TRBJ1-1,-,CASSREQGEAFF,TGTGCCAGCAGCCGAGAACAGGGTGAAGCTTTCTTT
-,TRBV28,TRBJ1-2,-,CASTEGGNYGYTF,TGTGCCAGCACCGAGGGGGGAAACTATGGCTACACCTTC
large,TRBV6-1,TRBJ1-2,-,CASSEAVQGGGYTF,TGTGCCAGCAGTGAAGCGGTCCAGGGTGGTGGCTACACCTTC
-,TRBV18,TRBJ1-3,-,CASSQQGSGNTIYF,TGTGCCAGCTCACAGCAGGGGTCTGGAAACACCATATATTTT
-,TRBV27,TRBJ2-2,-,CASSLGLGKGTGELFF,TGTGCCAGCAGTTTAGGGTTGGGAAAGGGCACCGGGGAGCTGTTTTTT
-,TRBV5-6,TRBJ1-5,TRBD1,CASSLNVGQGSGQPQHF,TGTGCCAGCAGCCTTAACGTAGGACAGGGGTCGGGACAGCCCCAGCATTTT
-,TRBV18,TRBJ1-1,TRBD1,CASSSNRGDTEAFF,TGTGCCAGCTCATCCAACAGGGGAGACACTGAAGCTTTCTTT
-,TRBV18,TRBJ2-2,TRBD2,CASSPERGGTGELFF,TGTGCCAGCTCACCGGAGCGGGGCGGCACCGGGGAGCTGTTTTTT
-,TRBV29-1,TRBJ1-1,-,CSSPGNMNTEAFF,TGCAGCTCACCGGGGAACATGAACACTGAAGCTTTCTTT
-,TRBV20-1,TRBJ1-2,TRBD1,CSASSTGKYGGYTF,TGCAGTGCTAGTTCGACAGGGAAGTATGGTGGCTACACCTTC
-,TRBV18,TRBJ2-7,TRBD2,CASSFQRGEPEQYF,TGTGCCAGCTCATTTCAGCGGGGGGAGCCCGAGCAGTACTTC
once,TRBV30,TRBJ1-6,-,CASETRRQNSPLHF,TGTGCCTCGGAGACTCGGCGGCAAAATTCACCCCTCCACTTT
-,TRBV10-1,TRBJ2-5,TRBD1,CASSHSRDSQETQYF,TGCGCCAGCAGCCATAGCCGGGACAGCCAAGAGACCCAGTACTTC
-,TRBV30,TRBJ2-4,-,CAWSPGQNIQYF,TGTGCCTGGAGTCCCGGACAAAACATTCAGTACTTC
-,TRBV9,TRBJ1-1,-,CASSPEGATNTEAFF,TGTGCCAGCAGCCCAGAAGGGGCCACGAACACTGAAGCTTTCTTT
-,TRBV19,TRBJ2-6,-,CASSVGAGANVLTF,TGTGCCAGTAGTGTGGGGGCCGGGGCCAACGTCCTGACTTTC
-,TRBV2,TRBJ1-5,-,CASRDWTRAQPQHF,TGTGCCAGCAGGGATTGGACAAGGGCCCAGCCCCAGCATTTT
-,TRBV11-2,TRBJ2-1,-,CASSLEVGFNNEQFF,TGTGCCAGCAGCTTAGAAGTGGGATTCAACAATGAGCAGTTCTTC
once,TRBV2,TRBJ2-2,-,CASRRETGELFF,TGTGCCAGCAGAAGGGAAACCGGGGAGCTGTTTTTT
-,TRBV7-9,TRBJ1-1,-,CASSSDSTEAFF,TGTGCCAGCAGCTCGGACAGCACTGAAGCTTTCTTT
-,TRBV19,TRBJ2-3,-,CASSSGADTQYF,TGTGCCAGTAGCTCTGGAGCAGATACGCAGTATTTT